This T cell receptor (beta chain) was identified during a study of shared clonotypes between healthy human individuals. Study-wide results and caveats: Larger richness was generally estimated for naive than memory subsets. Rarefaction showed sorted-subset sequencing was incomplete despite large depth.

Genomic DNA of every subset was divided equally among multiple immunoSEQ plates. The data were produced by immunoSEQ multiplex PCR, yet TCRdb's version contains in-frame clones alone and is incomplete. This table has about 2 million clones, roughly 94% appearing once. Note on this clone: Its antigen is undetermined.

CDR3 size: 15 residues. V shed 3 bases and J 1 base; nucleotides not matched to a gene: 6. CDR1 and CDR2 (germline): SGHAT, FQNNGV. In the CD4+ fraction, cells were divided into CD45RA+ naive and CD45RA-negative memory subsets. The sequence came from a man younger than 35 in good health. The J gene is TRBJ2-7, the V gene TRBV11-2; 7 positions agree with TRBD2. Sequenced material: naive CD4+ T cells sorted from blood. Documented subset: CD45RA+ positively selected. CDR3 in amino acids: CASSFRDYLSYEQYF. CDR3 in DNA: TGTGCCAGCAGCTTCCGGGACTACCTATCCTACGAGCAGTACTTC. Based on the CDR3 plus reference TRBV11-2 and TRBJ2-7, the full variable domain is EAGVAQSPRYKIIEKRQSVAFWCNPISGHATLYWYQQILGQGPKLLIQFQNNGVVDDSQLPKDRFSAERLKGVDSTLKIQPAKLEDSAVYLCASSFRDYLSYEQYFGPGTRLTVT.